This TCR beta chain was found in a study of cytomegalovirus exposure and HLA in healthy donors. Overall study results and limits: Rare sequences made up most TCRs, while some public TCRs were found in many donors. HLA-A and HLA-B allele assignments for most subjects were reportedly predicted accurately using TCR beta sequences.

Comment on this clone: The antigen is not known.

13 Jbeta primers and 60 Vbeta primers were used for the PCR. TCRdb's copy holds only in-frame clones and misses some; the assay was immunoSEQ multiplex PCR. The table has 85,000 to 100,000 clones, more than 55% seen once. V lost 5 bases and J lost 4; bases outside the gene matches: 4. The CDR3 runs 14 residues. Germline-derived CDR1 and CDR2 are MNHNS and SASEGT. Participants comprised healthy donors of bone marrow. The donors, nominally healthy at sampling, likely had unrecorded immune exposures. The chain is built from TRBV6-1 and TRBJ2-3, with 9 bases matching TRBD1. The sequenced sample consisted of PBMCs. The sequence came from a human donor in good health. The CDR3 coding sequence is TGTGCCAGCAGTTTAGACAGGGGGGCAGATACGCAGTATTTT. Its protein is CASSLDRGADTQYF.